Below, 31 T cell receptor beta chains from the same sample are listed, as sequenced in a study of T cell responses to AZD1222 COVID-19 vaccine. TCRdb's copy holds only in-frame clones and misses some; the assay was immunoSEQ multiplex PCR. Among about 110,000 clones listed, about nine tenths were seen once. Specimen: peripheral blood, collected on day 0 of AZD1222 vaccination. These receptor sequences come from an adult in good health.

V usage is TRBV20-1 and J usage is TRBJ2-7, with D possibly being TRBD1 or TRBD2 (5 bases each). Germline-derived CDR1 and CDR2 are DFQATT and SNEGSKA (reference sequence). The CDR3 length is 11 residues. The V gene lost 7 bases and the J gene lost 8 bases, with 15 bases spanning the gap. The CDR3 DNA sequence: TGCAGTGGATGGTCTAGGGGACAGCAGTACTTC. Translated, it gives CSGWSRGQQYF.

As DNA, the CDR3 is TGTGCCAGCAGCCGGGACAACTATAATTCACCCCTCCACTTT. This encodes CASSRDNYNSPLHF. The chain uses TRBV6-5 and TRBJ1-6; perhaps TRBD1 as D (6 bases). The V end lost 6 bases, the J end lost 3 bases, and 9 bases lay between the germline ends. Looked up from germline, CDR1 is MNHEY and CDR2 is SVGAGI. The CDR3 totals 14 residues.

The chain joins TRBV28 to TRBJ2-6; D gene ambiguous. The germline CDR1 and CDR2 sequences are MDHEN and SYDVKM. The V and J ends lost 6 bases and 0 bases respectively, with 12 bases between them. This CDR3 spans 16 amino acids. The CDR3 loop is CASSEAQNSGANVLTF. Written as DNA, the CDR3 is TGTGCCAGCAGCGAGGCTCAGAACTCTGGGGCCAACGTCCTGACTTTC.

V is TRBV10-3 and J is TRBJ2-2; D may be TRBD2 (6 bases). CDR3 length equals 13 residues. V was clipped by 10 bases and J by 6 bases, with 15 bases between them. Germline lookup yields CDR1 ENHRY and CDR2 SYGVKD. This chain's CDR3 is CATLLAGAGELFF. In DNA form, the CDR3 reads TGTGCCACCCTACTAGCTGGTGCCGGGGAGCTGTTTTTT.

This chain links TRBV6-1 with TRBJ1-1; weak D call: TRBD1 (5 bases). Germline V CDR1 and CDR2: MNHNS, SASEGT. Between the trimmed V and J ends, which lost 3 bases and 6 bases, there was a span of 14 bases. The CDR3 length is 14 residues. The CDR3 DNA is TGTGCCAGCAGTGAGACTGGGACCGGAGCTGAAGCTTTCTTT. Its translation is CASSETGTGAEAFF.

The chain carries TRBV5-5 and TRBJ2-1, with D unclear. Germline V gene data show CDR1 as SGHKS and CDR2 as YYEKEE (reference sequence). V was pared by 2 bases and J by 10 bases, with 10 bases between. This CDR3 spans 12 amino acids. CDR3 DNA: TGTGCCAGCAGCTTTAGGGCAGGCGAGCAGTTCTTC. Translating gives CASSFRAGEQFF.

This sequence joins TRBV28 and TRBJ1-3, with no clear D. The CDR3 extends over 15 amino acids. V was pared by 3 bases and J by 0 bases, with 9 bases between. CDR1 MDHEN and CDR2 SYDVKM come from the germline V gene. CDR3 in amino acids: CASSLGGSSGNTIYF. CDR3 DNA: TGTGCCAGCAGTTTGGGCGGGAGCTCTGGAAACACCATATATTTT.

The chain carries TRBV19 and TRBJ2-1, with TRBD2 matching 7 bases. V gave up 3 bases and J gave up 5 bases; unmatched junction bases: 7. CDR1 is LNHDA, CDR2 SQIVND, per germline (reference sequence). CDR3 length equals 15 residues. The CDR3 is CASSILSSGHNEQFF. The CDR3 nucleotides are TGTGCCAGTAGTATTTTGTCTAGCGGCCACAATGAGCAGTTCTTC.

The chain uses TRBV12-3 or TRBV12-4 and TRBJ1-3, with D perhaps TRBD1 (5 bases). This CDR3 has 13 residues. V was trimmed by 4 bases and J by 8 bases, leaving 12 bases between them. CDR3 nucleotides: TGTGCCAGCAGTTGGGGACTGGGCGACACCATATATTTT. This codes for CASSWGLGDTIYF.

Regarding this clone: The limits of the CDR3 on the DNA are not certain, so only TCRdb's listed CDR3 is given. The chain is built from TRBV27 and TRBJ2-2; the D call in the table, TRBD2, was not verified against the DNA. The CDR3 has 13 amino acids, counting both end residues. Germline lookup yields CDR1 MNHEY and CDR2 SMNVEV (reference sequence). The CDR3 region is CASSTSNTGELFF.

The CDR3 is CASSPRRAANSPLHF. In DNA, the CDR3 is TGTGCCAGCAGCCCTCGCAGGGCAGCTAATTCACCCCTCCACTTT. The chain recombines TRBV7-8 with TRBJ1-6; D possibly corresponds to TRBD1 (5 bases). CDR3 length: 15 residues. The germline V gene encodes CDR1 SGHVS and CDR2 FQNEAQ. Trimming removed 5 bases from V and 6 bases from J, with 14 bases in between.

Regarding this clone: The same CDR3 arises from other DNA sequences in this sample as well. The chain couples TRBV28 to TRBJ1-5; D remains unclear. V was clipped by 1 base and J by 7 bases, with 5 bases between them. Germline V CDR1 and CDR2: MDHEN, SYDVKM. CDR3 length equals 12 residues. The chain's CDR3 is CASSLLGQPQHF. CDR3 sequence (DNA): TGTGCCAGCAGTTTATTGGGACAGCCCCAGCATTTT.

J is TRBJ1-1 and V is TRBV11-2, with a weak D call TRBD1 (5 bases). The CDR3 runs to 12 residues. From germline, CDR1 is SGHAT and CDR2 FQNNGV. V lost 7 bases to trimming and J lost 6 bases, with 12 bases between them. CDR3 region: CASTPGGAEAFF. For the CDR3, the DNA is TGTGCCAGCACCCCGGGGGGTGCTGAAGCTTTCTTT.

The V and J genes are TRBV6-5 and TRBJ2-7, with 10 bases that match TRBD2. V lost 7 bases and J lost 0; bases outside the gene matches: 6. CDR1 and CDR2 (germline): MNHEY, SVGAGI. CDR3 length: 15 amino acids. The DNA for the CDR3 is TGTGCCAGCACACCGCTAGCGGGAGCCTCCTACGAGCAGTACTTC. Residues: CASTPLAGASYEQYF.

The chain has TRBV2 and TRBJ1-5, with no clear D. V dropped 5 bases and J dropped 0 bases, with 14 bases sitting between them. There are 16 residues in the CDR3. Germline-derived CDR1 and CDR2 are SNHLY and FYNNEI. This chain's CDR3 is CASSSSRPSSNQPQHF. CDR3 coding DNA: TGTGCCAGCAGTTCCTCCCGACCTTCTAGCAATCAGCCCCAGCATTTT.

V gene TRBV2 combines with J gene TRBJ2-7; no clear D. CDR1 and CDR2 (germline): SNHLY, FYNNEI. This CDR3 comprises 13 residues. The ends were cut back, 0 bases at V and 6 bases at J, with 9 bases in the middle. The CDR3 coding sequence is TGTGCCAGCAGTGAAGCGCGGCCAGGCGAGCAGTACTTC. Its protein is CASSEARPGEQYF. The full variable domain, with the rest looked up from reference TRBV2 and TRBJ2-7, is EPEVTQTPSHQVTQMGQEVILRCVPISNHLYFYWYRQILGQKVEFLVSFYNNEISEKSEIFDDQFSVERPDGSNFTLKIRSTKLEDSAMYFCASSEARPGEQYFGPGTRLTVT.

The chain is built from TRBV25-1 and TRBJ1-1; D is possibly TRBD1 (5 bases). CDR1 and CDR2 from the germline V gene are MGHDK and SYGVNS. The germline V and J ends were trimmed by 7 bases and 0 bases, with 9 bases remaining between them. The CDR3 runs to 13 residues. CDR3 amino acids: CASIGDLNTEAFF. The CDR3 bases are TGTGCCAGCATCGGGGACTTGAACACTGAAGCTTTCTTT.

The chain has TRBV5-8 and TRBJ1-5; 10 nucleotides agree with TRBD1. The CDR3 has 13 amino acids. Unmatched junction bases numbered 1, after V lost 3 bases and J lost 7 bases. Per the germline V gene, CDR1 is SGHTS and CDR2 is YDEGEE. CDR3 bases: TGTGCCAGCAGCTCGGACAGGGGGCAGCCCCAGCATTTT. It specifies CASSSDRGQPQHF. Based on the CDR3 plus reference TRBV5-8 and TRBJ1-5, the full variable domain is EAGVTQSPTHLIKTRGQQATLRCSPISGHTSVYWYQQALGLGLQFLLWYDEGEERNRGNFPPRFSGRQFPNYSSELNVNALELEDSALYLCASSSDRGQPQHFGDGTRLSIL.

This chain connects TRBV15 to TRBJ2-2, with TRBD1 identical over 7 bases. The CDR3 runs 19 residues. Germline lookup yields CDR1 LNHNV and CDR2 YYDKDF (reference sequence). V lost 4 bases, J lost 1 base, and 15 bases stayed unmatched. CDR3 loop: CATSTLTLGTDQNTGELFF. In DNA, the CDR3 is TGTGCCACCAGCACCTTGACTTTAGGGACAGACCAGAACACCGGGGAGCTGTTTTTT.

This chain uses TRBV5-6 with TRBJ1-1, with D possibly TRBD1 on 5 matching bases. V lost 2 bases, J lost 5 bases, and 16 bases lay in between. The CDR3 is 15 amino acids. In germline, CDR1 is SGHDT, CDR2 YYEEEE. Written as DNA, the CDR3 is TGTGCCAGCAGCTTAATGGACCTAAGGGGAACTGAAGCTTTCTTT. It translates to CASSLMDLRGTEAFF. The complete variable domain, with remaining parts taken from reference TRBV5-6 and TRBJ1-1, reads DAGVTQSPTHLIKTRGQQVTLRCSPKSGHDTVSWYQQALGQGPQFIFQYYEEEERQRGNFPDRFSGHQFPNYSSELNVNALLLGDSALYLCASSLMDLRGTEAFFGQGTRLTVV.

This clone showed up just once. V gene TRBV5-4 combines with J gene TRBJ2-3; either TRBD1 or TRBD2 may fit D (5 bases each). The V and J ends lost 3 bases and 5 bases respectively, with 10 bases between them. CDR1 is SGHNT, CDR2 YYREEE, per germline (reference sequence). The CDR3 is 13 residues long. The DNA for the CDR3 is TGTGCCAGCAGCTCCCGAGGGGAAGATACGCAGTATTTT. It yields the protein CASSSRGEDTQYF. The full variable domain, completed using reference TRBV5-4 and TRBJ2-3, is ETGVTQSPTHLIKTRGQQVTLRCSSQSGHNTVSWYQQALGQGPQFIFQYYREEENGRGNFPPRFSGLQFPNYSSELNVNALELDDSALYLCASSSRGEDTQYFGPGTRLTVL.

This chain joins TRBV28 and TRBJ1-6; a weak D match, TRBD1 (5 bases). The CDR3 spans 14 residues. V was cut by 2 bases and J by 9 bases, with 11 bases left in between. Germline V gene lookup returns CDR1 MDHEN and CDR2 SYDVKM. CDR3 loop: CASSLRTGFSPLHF. The CDR3 region has the DNA TGTGCCAGCAGTTTACGAACAGGCTTTTCACCCCTCCACTTT.

This chain joins TRBV5-4 and TRBJ1-1; D remains ambiguous. CDR1 and CDR2 from the germline V gene are SGHNT and YYREEE (reference sequence). CDR3 size: 14 residues. The V and J ends lost 0 bases and 1 base respectively, with 7 bases between them. CDR3 bases: TGTGCCAGCAGCTTGGCAGCCGCGAACACTGAAGCTTTCTTT. Encoded protein: CASSLAAANTEAFF.

This sequence joins TRBV10-2 and TRBJ2-5; 8 nucleotides line up with TRBD1. This CDR3 comprises 13 residues. Losses at the gene ends were 1 base for V and 5 bases for J; bases not matched to a gene: 0. Germline CDR1 WSHSY, CDR2 SAAADI. This chain's CDR3 is CASSEWTGETQYF. In nucleotides, the CDR3 is TGCGCCAGCAGTGAGTGGACAGGGGAGACCCAGTACTTC.

CDR3 amino acids: CASSGAYEQYF. CDR3 DNA sequence: TGTGCCAGCAGCGGGGCCTACGAGCAGTACTTC. The V and J genes are TRBV5-4 and TRBJ2-7; D call uncertain. Germline V gene data show CDR1 as SGHNT and CDR2 as YYREEE (reference sequence). Trimming took off 4 bases at V and 2 bases at J, with 4 bases between the two ends. The CDR3 covers 11 residues. The variable domain in full, completed from reference TRBV5-4 and TRBJ2-7, reads ETGVTQSPTHLIKTRGQQVTLRCSSQSGHNTVSWYQQALGQGPQFIFQYYREEENGRGNFPPRFSGLQFPNYSSELNVNALELDDSALYLCASSGAYEQYFGPGTRLTVT.

The rearrangement links TRBV19 to TRBJ1-1, with 9 bases that match TRBD1. CDR3 length: 15 amino acids. J gave up 5 bases and V 2 bases, and 6 bases lay outside the gene matches. CDR1 and CDR2 from the germline V gene are LNHDA and SQIVND (reference sequence). As DNA, the CDR3 is TGTGCCAGTAGTATAACAGGGGGCTGGAAAACTGAAGCTTTCTTT. It specifies CASSITGGWKTEAFF.

Concerning this clone itself: At one end the junction does not follow the germline gene, possibly because of a read error. The chain joins TRBV6-5 to TRBJ2-7; no clear D. Germline CDR1 reads MNHEY; CDR2 reads SVGAGI. The CDR3 runs to 13 residues. The CDR3 sequence: CGSAYGPSYEQYF. As DNA, the CDR3 is TGTGGCAGCGCCTACGGCCCCTCCTACGAGCAGTACTTC.

V gene TRBV5-8 combines with J gene TRBJ2-1; 8 positions agree with TRBD1. With 4 bases clipped from V and 8 bases from J, the junction kept 5 bases outside the gene matches. CDR3 length: 13 residues. The germline V gene encodes CDR1 SGHTS and CDR2 YDEGEE. The CDR3 DNA sequence: TGTGCCAGCAGCGCGAGGACAGGGTATGAGCAGTTCTTC. This gives the protein CASSARTGYEQFF. The complete variable domain, with remaining parts taken from reference TRBV5-8 and TRBJ2-1, reads EAGVTQSPTHLIKTRGQQATLRCSPISGHTSVYWYQQALGLGLQFLLWYDEGEERNRGNFPPRFSGRQFPNYSSELNVNALELEDSALYLCASSARTGYEQFFGPGTRLTVL.

The chain recombines TRBV5-4 with TRBJ1-6, with D maybe TRBD1 (6 bases). The CDR3 sequence is 18 residues long. V was pared by 4 bases and J by 5 bases, with 22 bases between. Germline V gives CDR1 SGHNT, CDR2 YYREEE (reference sequence). Written as DNA, the CDR3 is TGTGCCAGCAGCCTCGGCCTCTTAGGACAGCCGAATAATTCACCCCTCCACTTT. Its translation: CASSLGLLGQPNNSPLHF. The whole variable domain, remainder taken from reference TRBV5-4 and TRBJ1-6, is ETGVTQSPTHLIKTRGQQVTLRCSSQSGHNTVSWYQQALGQGPQFIFQYYREEENGRGNFPPRFSGLQFPNYSSELNVNALELDDSALYLCASSLGLLGQPNNSPLHFGNGTRLTVT.

This clone was recorded a few times. V and J are TRBV24-1 and TRBJ1-5; 7 nucleotides align to TRBD1. V trimming: 7 bases; J trimming: 7 bases; junction bases outside the gene matches: 9. Germline V lookup: CDR1 KGHDR, CDR2 SFDVKD. There are 14 residues in the CDR3. The CDR3 loop reads CATSTGQVGQPQHF. For the CDR3, the DNA is TGTGCCACCAGCACCGGACAGGTTGGACAGCCCCAGCATTTT.

This chain connects TRBV15 to TRBJ2-4; 8 nucleotides agree with TRBD1. Germline V CDR1 and CDR2: LNHNV, YYDKDF (reference sequence). V lost 3 bases and J lost 4; bases outside the gene matches: 14. The CDR3 has 18 amino acids. The CDR3: CATSSDTRTGKSKNIQYF. The CDR3 DNA reads TGTGCCACCAGCAGCGATACCCGGACAGGGAAATCGAAAAACATTCAGTACTTC. The whole variable domain, filled in from reference TRBV15 and TRBJ2-4, reads DAMVIQNPRYQVTQFGKPVTLSCSQTLNHNVMYWYQQKSSQAPKLLFHYYDKDFNNEADTPDNFQSRRPNTSFCFLDIRSPGLGDTAMYLCATSSDTRTGKSKNIQYFGAGTRLSVL.